Listed below are T cell receptor beta chains from one sample, sequenced in a study of T-cell memory formation after mild COVID-19. TCRdb reprocessed the 5' RACE reads via MiXCR and lists one record per CDR3 protein. The sample holds 250,000 to 300,000 distinct CDR3 sequences, about a sixth seen once. The sample comprised PBMCs or a T cell subset sorted from them (not recorded which). These receptors all stem from a young man who had mild COVID-19 (a few samples of this study predate the infection). Cell type and time point are not known. CDR3s include the opening cysteine and the closing phenylalanine or tryptophan. The D gene is left open where the match is weak. Not all rows give a size; the values are once, few, many and, for expanded clones, a class.

>TRBJ2-2|TRBV6-2/TRBV6-3|-|-
TGTGCCAGCGGAGACGGAAATCATCAAGCCGGGGAGCTGTTTTTT
CASGDGNHQAGELFF
>TRBJ1-4|TRBV28|few|-
TGTGCCAGCAGTTCAGGGACCTCGGAAGGCGAAAAACTGTTTTTT
CASSSGTSEGEKLFF
>TRBJ2-2|TRBV4-1|few|TRBD2
TGCGCCAGCAGCCCGAGCGGGGGGTATCCCGGGGAGCTGTTTTTT
CASSPSGGYPGELFF
>TRBJ2-3|TRBV5-1|-|-
TGCGCCAGCAGCTTGGATAAGGACCTAGGGGAGTATTTT
CASSLDKDLGEYF
>TRBJ1-6|TRBV5-1|many|-
TGCGCCAGCAGCTTGGAACAGCCCGGATCACCCCTCCACTTT
CASSLEQPGSPLHF
>TRBJ2-5|TRBV28|-|TRBD1
TGTGCCAGCAACCGACAGGGTGCTTCAGAGACCCAGTACTTC
CASNRQGASETQYF
>TRBJ2-1|TRBV4-1|-|-
TGCGCCAGCAGCCACTCGCCTCTAGGGGGGCGATACAATGAGCAGTTCTTC
CASSHSPLGGRYNEQFF
>TRBJ1-1|TRBV24-1|-|-
TGTGCCACCACGCAAGGGGCGGTCACTGAAGCTTTCTTT
CATTQGAVTEAFF
>TRBJ2-7|TRBV29-1|few|-
TGCAGCGTTGAGGACAGTGCGGACGAGCAGTACTTC
CSVEDSADEQYF
>TRBJ2-2|TRBV5-1|-|-
TGCGCCAGCAGCTTGGCGGCAGTTAACACCGGGGAGCTGTTTTTT
CASSLAAVNTGELFF
>TRBJ2-3|TRBV4-1|few|TRBD2
TGCGCCAGCAGCCAATCCGCTAGCGGGAGCACAGATACGCAGTATTTT
CASSQSASGSTDTQYF
>TRBJ2-7|TRBV4-3|-|TRBD2
TGCGCCAGCAGCCAAGATCTGGGGACTACCGCCTACGAGCAGTACTTC
CASSQDLGTTAYEQYF
>TRBJ2-2|TRBV12-3/TRBV12-4|few|-
TGTGCCAGCACCACTGGCGGGACGGTCACCGGGGAGCTGTTTTTT
CASTTGGTVTGELFF
>TRBJ1-4|TRBV27|-|-
TGTGCCAGCAGTTCCCTCGGAGAGGGAGAGGAAAAACTGTTTTTT
CASSSLGEGEEKLFF
>TRBJ1-5|TRBV12-3/TRBV12-4|-|TRBD1
TGTGCCAGCAGTTTTGGTGGACAGGGGGCTTGGAGCAATCAGCCCCAGCATTTT
CASSFGGQGAWSNQPQHF
>TRBJ2-5|TRBV20-1|-|TRBD2
TGCAGTGCTCTTAGCGGGGGGCCCCAAGAGACCCAGTACTTC
CSALSGGPQETQYF
>TRBJ2-6|TRBV7-6|many|-
TGTGCCAGCAGCCCCCAGGGGGCCAACGTCCTGACTTTC
CASSPQGANVLTF
>TRBJ2-2|TRBV2|few|-
TGTGCCAGTTCAGGGGAAATTGCCGGGGAGCTGTTTTTT
CASSGEIAGELFF
>TRBJ1-1|TRBV7-9|-|-
TGTGCCAGCAGCATCGGGGGGGACACTGAAGCTTTCTTT
CASSIGGDTEAFF
>TRBJ2-3|TRBV7-2|many|TRBD1
TGTGCCAGCAGCCTCGGGACAGGGGTAACAGATACGCAGTATTTT
CASSLGTGVTDTQYF
>TRBJ1-5|TRBV12-3/TRBV12-4|-|TRBD1
TGTGCCAGCAGCCGCCGTCAGGGGGCAAGGCAGCCCCAGCATTTT
CASSRRQGARQPQHF
>TRBJ1-1|TRBV2|-|TRBD1
TGTGCCAGCAGGGGGACAGGGGGGTACACTGAAGCTTTCTTT
CASRGTGGYTEAFF
>TRBJ1-1|TRBV7-3|-|TRBD1
TGTGCCAGCAGCAGTGACAGGGAGAACACTGAAGCTTTCTTT
CASSSDRENTEAFF
>TRBJ1-2|TRBV9|-|-
TGTGCCAGCAGCGTAGTTTCCCAGCCAGGGCTTTATGGCTACACCTTC
CASSVVSQPGLYGYTF
>TRBJ2-5|TRBV4-3|few|TRBD2
TGCGCCAGCAGCCAAAGGACTAGCGCCGAAGAGACCCAGTACTTC
CASSQRTSAEETQYF
>TRBJ2-3|TRBV11-2|few|-
TGTGCCAGCAGCTCCCCCTCCAGGGGAACAGATACGCAGTATTTT
CASSSPSRGTDTQYF
>TRBJ1-4|TRBV7-9|few|-
TGTGCCAGCAGCTTAGACCGCCGACGGGGGGAGGGAAAACTGTTTTTT
CASSLDRRRGEGKLFF
>TRBJ2-1|TRBV7-6|many|-
TGTGCCAGCAGCCGTGGCTCAGGGTTCAATGAGCAGTTCTTC
CASSRGSGFNEQFF
>TRBJ1-6|TRBV14|-|TRBD1
TGTGCCAGCCCCCCGGGCAGGGGGGACTATAATTCACCCCTCCACTTT
CASPPGRGDYNSPLHF
>TRBJ2-5|TRBV7-9|few|TRBD2
TGTGCCAGCAGCTTATCCCGTCTTTCTGCGGGGGGGCTCGAGACCCAGTACTTC
CASSLSRLSAGGLETQYF
>TRBJ2-3|TRBV6-4|-|-
TGTGCCAGCAGTTTCGAGGGGCGACCAACAGATACGCAGTATTTT
CASSFEGRPTDTQYF
>TRBJ2-7|TRBV20-1|-|-
TGCAGTGCTAGTAAGGCAGGGGCGAGGGAGCAGTACTTC
CSASKAGAREQYF
>TRBJ2-1|TRBV6-5|many|TRBD2
TGTGCCAGCAGCCTAACCGGGACTAGCGGGATATCGGGCAATGAGCAGTTCTTC
CASSLTGTSGISGNEQFF
>TRBJ2-7|TRBV7-2|-|TRBD2
TGTGCCAGCAGCTTATCAGCGGGGTCCATGGCCTACGAGCAGTACTTC
CASSLSAGSMAYEQYF
>TRBJ1-1|TRBV7-2|few|TRBD1
TGTGCCAGCAGCCGCAATCTCGACAGGGGAGCTTTCTTT
CASSRNLDRGAFF
>TRBJ1-6|TRBV6-6|-|TRBD1
TGTGCCAGCAGTTACTCCCCGGGACAGGGCAATTCACCCCTCCACTTT
CASSYSPGQGNSPLHF
>TRBJ1-1|TRBV7-9|few|TRBD1
TGTGCCAGCAGCCGCCAGGGGGCTCGAGGGACTGAAGCTTTCTTT
CASSRQGARGTEAFF
>TRBJ2-5|TRBV10-3|many|TRBD2
TGTGCCATCGGATCGGCTGGACTAGCGGGGGGGCACGGGACCCAGTACTTC
CAIGSAGLAGGHGTQYF
>TRBJ1-2|TRBV7-2|few|-
TGTGCCAGCAGCTTAGCGGGGGGGTACAACACCTTC
CASSLAGGYNTF
>TRBJ2-2|TRBV18|few|TRBD1
TGTGCCAGCAAAAGTTGGGACAGCCAAAACACCGGGGAGCTGTTTTTT
CASKSWDSQNTGELFF
>TRBJ1-3|TRBV6-6|many|TRBD1
TGTGCCAGCAGTTACTCGTACAGGGGGAGCTCTGGAAACACCATATATTTT
CASSYSYRGSSGNTIYF
>TRBJ1-2|TRBV7-9|-|-
TGTGCCAGCAGGCCAGGGGTGGTTTATGGCTACACCTTC
CASRPGVVYGYTF
>TRBJ2-1|TRBV5-1|few|-
TGCGCCAGCAGTCCACCTGGGGGCGCCTACAATGAGCAGTTCTTC
CASSPPGGAYNEQFF
>TRBJ2-5|TRBV7-2|-|TRBD2
TGTGCCAGCAGCCTCCTACTAGCGGGGCTGTTGGGGACCCAGTACTTC
CASSLLLAGLLGTQYF
>TRBJ1-2|TRBV28|few|-
TGTGCCAGCAGTTCCCCCGGGACGGCGAACTATGGCTACACCTTC
CASSSPGTANYGYTF
>TRBJ2-3|TRBV7-9|-|-
TGTGCCAGCAACCCACAGAGCACAGATACGCAGTATTTT
CASNPQSTDTQYF
>TRBJ1-6|TRBV12-3/TRBV12-4|few|-
TGTGCCAGCAGTCCAACAGGGATGAAATCACCCCTCCACTTT
CASSPTGMKSPLHF
>TRBJ2-3|TRBV5-1|-|-
TGCGCCAGCAGCGGGGGACGAGGGACAGATACGCAGTATTTT
CASSGGRGTDTQYF
>TRBJ2-3|TRBV5-1|few|-
TGCGCCAGCAGCTTGGCATTGGGGGGTAGGGCAGATACGCAGTATTTT
CASSLALGGRADTQYF
>TRBJ2-5|TRBV2|-|-
TGTGCCAGCAGAAACGATAGAGAGACCCAGTACTTC
CASRNDRETQYF
>TRBJ2-1|TRBV4-1|few|-
TGCGCCAGCAGCCAAATCCCGGGACTGGAAAATGAGCAGTTCTTC
CASSQIPGLENEQFF